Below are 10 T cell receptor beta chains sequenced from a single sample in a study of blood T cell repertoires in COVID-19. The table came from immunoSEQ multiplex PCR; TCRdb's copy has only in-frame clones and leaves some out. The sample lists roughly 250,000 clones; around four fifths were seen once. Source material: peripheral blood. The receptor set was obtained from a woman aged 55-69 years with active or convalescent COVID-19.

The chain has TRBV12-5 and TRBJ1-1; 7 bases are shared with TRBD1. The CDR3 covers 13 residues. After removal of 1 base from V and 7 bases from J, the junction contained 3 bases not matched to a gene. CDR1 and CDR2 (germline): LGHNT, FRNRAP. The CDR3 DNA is TGTGCTAGTGGTTTGGGGACAGGATTTGAAGCTTTCTTT. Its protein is CASGLGTGFEAFF.

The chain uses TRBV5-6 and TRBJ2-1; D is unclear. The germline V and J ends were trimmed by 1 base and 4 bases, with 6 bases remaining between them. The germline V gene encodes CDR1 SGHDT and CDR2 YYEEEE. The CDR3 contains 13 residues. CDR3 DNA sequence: TGTGCCAGCAGCTTGTTAGCTTACAATGAGCAGTTCTTC. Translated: CASSLLAYNEQFF. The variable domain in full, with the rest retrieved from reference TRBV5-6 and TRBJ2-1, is DAGVTQSPTHLIKTRGQQVTLRCSPKSGHDTVSWYQQALGQGPQFIFQYYEEEERQRGNFPDRFSGHQFPNYSSELNVNALLLGDSALYLCASSLLAYNEQFFGPGTRLTVL.

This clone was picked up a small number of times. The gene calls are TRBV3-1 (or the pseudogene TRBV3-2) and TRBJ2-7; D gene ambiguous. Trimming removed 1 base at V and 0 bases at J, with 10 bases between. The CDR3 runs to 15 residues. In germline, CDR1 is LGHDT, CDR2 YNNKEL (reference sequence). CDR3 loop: CASSQGSITSYEQYF. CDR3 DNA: TGTGCCAGCAGCCAAGGGAGCATAACCTCCTACGAGCAGTACTTC.

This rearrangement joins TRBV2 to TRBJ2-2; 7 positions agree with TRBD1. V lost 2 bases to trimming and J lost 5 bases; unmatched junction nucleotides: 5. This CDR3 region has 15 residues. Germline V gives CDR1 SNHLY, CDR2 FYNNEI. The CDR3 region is CASSEQQGRTGELFF. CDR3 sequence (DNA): TGTGCCAGCAGTGAACAACAGGGGCGGACCGGGGAGCTGTTTTTT.

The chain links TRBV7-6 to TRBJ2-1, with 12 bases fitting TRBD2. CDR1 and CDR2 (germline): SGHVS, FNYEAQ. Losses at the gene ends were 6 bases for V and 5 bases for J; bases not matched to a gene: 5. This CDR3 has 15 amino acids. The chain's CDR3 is CASSGRLAGDNEQFF. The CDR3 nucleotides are TGTGCCAGCAGTGGAAGACTAGCGGGAGACAATGAGCAGTTCTTC.

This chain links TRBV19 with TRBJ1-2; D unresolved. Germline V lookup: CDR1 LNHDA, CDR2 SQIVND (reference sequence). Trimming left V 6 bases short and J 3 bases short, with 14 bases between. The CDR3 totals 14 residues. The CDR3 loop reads CASSPSLVDYGYTF. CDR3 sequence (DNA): TGTGCCAGTAGCCCATCCCTGGTAGACTATGGCTACACCTTC.

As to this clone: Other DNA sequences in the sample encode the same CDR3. This CDR3 reads CASSYSRASNTEAFF. CDR3 nucleotides: TGTGCCAGCAGTTACTCGAGGGCTTCGAACACTGAAGCTTTCTTT. This chain links TRBV6-5 with TRBJ1-1; D gene unclear. V was clipped by 0 bases and J by 1 base, with 9 bases between them. The CDR3 sequence is 15 residues long. Germline CDR1 and CDR2: MNHEY and SVGAGI.

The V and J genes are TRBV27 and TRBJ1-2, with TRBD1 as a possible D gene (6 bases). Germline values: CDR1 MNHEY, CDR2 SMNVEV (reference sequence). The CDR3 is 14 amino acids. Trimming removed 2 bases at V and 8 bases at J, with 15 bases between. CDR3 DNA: TGTGCCAGCAGTTTAGAGCGGGGGGCGGGAGGCTACACCTTC. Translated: CASSLERGAGGYTF.

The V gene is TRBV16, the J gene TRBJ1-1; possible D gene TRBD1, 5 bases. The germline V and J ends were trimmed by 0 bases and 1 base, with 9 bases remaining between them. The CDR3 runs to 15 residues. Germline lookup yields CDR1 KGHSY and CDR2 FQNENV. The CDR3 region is CASSQSWRGNTEAFF. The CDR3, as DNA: TGTGCCAGCAGCCAATCGTGGAGGGGGAACACTGAAGCTTTCTTT.

The CDR3 DNA is TGCGCCAGCAGCTTGTCGGGGGGCCGAGATACGCAGTATTTT. It encodes CASSLSGGRDTQYF. V usage is TRBV5-1 and J usage is TRBJ2-3, with D maybe TRBD2 (7 bases). Trimming removed 1 base from V and 5 bases from J, with 11 bases in between. The CDR3 loop spans 14 amino acids. Germline CDR1 is SGHRS and CDR2 is YFSETQ.